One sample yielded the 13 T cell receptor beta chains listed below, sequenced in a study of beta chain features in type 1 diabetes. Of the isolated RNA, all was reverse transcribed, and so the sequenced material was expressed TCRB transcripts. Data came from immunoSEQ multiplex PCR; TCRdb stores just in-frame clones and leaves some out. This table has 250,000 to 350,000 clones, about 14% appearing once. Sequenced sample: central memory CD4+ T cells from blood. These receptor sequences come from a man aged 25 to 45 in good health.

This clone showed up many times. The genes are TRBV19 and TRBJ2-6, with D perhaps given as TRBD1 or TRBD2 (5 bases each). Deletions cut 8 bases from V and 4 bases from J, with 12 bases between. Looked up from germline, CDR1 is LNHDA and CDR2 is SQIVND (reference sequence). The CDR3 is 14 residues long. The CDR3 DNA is TGTGCCAGTGGGTCTGGGACCGGGGCCAACGTCCTGACTTTC. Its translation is CASGSGTGANVLTF.

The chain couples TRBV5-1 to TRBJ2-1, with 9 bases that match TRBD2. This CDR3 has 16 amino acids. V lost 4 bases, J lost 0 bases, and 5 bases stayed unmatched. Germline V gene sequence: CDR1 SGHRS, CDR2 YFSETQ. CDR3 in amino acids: CASSAGGTSSYNEQFF. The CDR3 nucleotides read TGCGCCAGCAGCGCGGGAGGGACTAGCTCCTACAATGAGCAGTTCTTC.

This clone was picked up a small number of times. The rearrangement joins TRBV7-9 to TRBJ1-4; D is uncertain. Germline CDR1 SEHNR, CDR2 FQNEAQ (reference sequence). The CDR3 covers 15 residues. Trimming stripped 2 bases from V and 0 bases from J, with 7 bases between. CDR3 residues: CASSLQTTTNEKLFF. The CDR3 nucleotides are TGTGCCAGCAGCTTACAAACAACAACTAATGAAAAACTGTTTTTT.

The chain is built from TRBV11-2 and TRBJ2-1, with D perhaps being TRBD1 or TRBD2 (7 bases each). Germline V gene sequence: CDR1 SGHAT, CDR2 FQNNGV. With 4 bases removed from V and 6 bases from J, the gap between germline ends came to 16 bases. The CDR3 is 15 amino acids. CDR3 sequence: CASSSRGRGGNEQFF. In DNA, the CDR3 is TGTGCCAGCAGCTCCCGGGGCAGGGGGGGCAATGAGCAGTTCTTC.

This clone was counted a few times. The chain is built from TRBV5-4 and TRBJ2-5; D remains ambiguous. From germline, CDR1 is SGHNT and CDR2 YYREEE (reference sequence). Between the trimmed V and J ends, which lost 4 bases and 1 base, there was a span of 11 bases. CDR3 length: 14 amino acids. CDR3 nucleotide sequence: TGTGCCAGCAGCGTCAAGTGGGGCCAAGAGACCCAGTACTTC. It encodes CASSVKWGQETQYF.

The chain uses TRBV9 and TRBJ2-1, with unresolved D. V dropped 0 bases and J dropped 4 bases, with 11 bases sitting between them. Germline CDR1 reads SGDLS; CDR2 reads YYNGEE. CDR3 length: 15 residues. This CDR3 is CASSVEATVYNEQFF. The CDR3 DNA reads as TGTGCCAGCAGCGTAGAGGCGACTGTATACAATGAGCAGTTCTTC.

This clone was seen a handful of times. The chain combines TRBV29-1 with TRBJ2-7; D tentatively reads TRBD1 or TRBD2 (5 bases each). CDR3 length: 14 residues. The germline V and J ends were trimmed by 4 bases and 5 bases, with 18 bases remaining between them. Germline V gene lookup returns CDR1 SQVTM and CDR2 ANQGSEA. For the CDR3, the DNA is TGCAGCGTTGTGGAGCGAGGGACCGTAAACGAGCAGTACTTC. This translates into CSVVERGTVNEQYF.

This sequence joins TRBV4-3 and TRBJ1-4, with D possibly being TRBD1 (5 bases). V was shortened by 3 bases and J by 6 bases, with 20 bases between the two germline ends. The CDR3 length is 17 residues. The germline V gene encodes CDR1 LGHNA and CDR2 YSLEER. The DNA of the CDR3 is TGCGCCAGCAGCCAGAGGTATTGGGGCCGAACAGATGAAAAACTGTTTTTT. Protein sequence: CASSQRYWGRTDEKLFF.

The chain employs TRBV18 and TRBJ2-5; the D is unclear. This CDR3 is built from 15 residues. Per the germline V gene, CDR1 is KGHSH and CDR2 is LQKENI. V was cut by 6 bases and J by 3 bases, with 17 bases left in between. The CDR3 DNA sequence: TGTGCCAGCTCCCCCCCCCGGGCAGAAGAAGAGACCCAGTACTTC. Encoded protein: CASSPPRAEEETQYF.

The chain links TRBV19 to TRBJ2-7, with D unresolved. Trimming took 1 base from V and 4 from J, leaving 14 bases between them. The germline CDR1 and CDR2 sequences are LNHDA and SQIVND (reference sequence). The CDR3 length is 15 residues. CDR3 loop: CASSIAGPRTYEQYV. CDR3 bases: TGTGCCAGTAGTATAGCGGGTCCAAGAACTTACGAGCAGTACGTC.

The CDR3 protein is CASSMGLAGADTQYF. The CDR3, as DNA: TGTGCCAGCAGCATGGGACTAGCGGGAGCAGATACGCAGTATTTT. The rearrangement uses TRBV5-8 and TRBJ2-3, with 14 bases identical to TRBD2. This CDR3 spans 15 amino acids. V lost 4 bases to trimming and J lost 4 bases; unmatched junction nucleotides: 2. Germline CDR1 reads SGHTS; CDR2 reads YDEGEE.

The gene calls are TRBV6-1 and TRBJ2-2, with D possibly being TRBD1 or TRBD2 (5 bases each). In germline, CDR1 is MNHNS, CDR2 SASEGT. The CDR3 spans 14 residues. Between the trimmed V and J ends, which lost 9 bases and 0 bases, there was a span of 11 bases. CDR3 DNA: TGTGCCAGTACCCGGGACCCGAACACCGGGGAGCTGTTTTTT. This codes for CASTRDPNTGELFF.

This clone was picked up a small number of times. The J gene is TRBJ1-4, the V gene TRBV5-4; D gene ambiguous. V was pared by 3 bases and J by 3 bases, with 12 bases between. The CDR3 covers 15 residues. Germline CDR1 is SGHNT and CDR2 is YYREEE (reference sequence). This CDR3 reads CASSSGRMPNEKLFF. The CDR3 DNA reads TGTGCCAGCAGCTCCGGACGGATGCCTAATGAAAAACTGTTTTTT.